These 18 T cell receptor beta chains originate from one sample sequenced in a study of cytomegalovirus exposure and HLA in healthy donors. PCR used 60 Vbeta primers and 13 Jbeta primers. Clones were read by immunoSEQ multiplex PCR, and TCRdb kept only the in-frame ones, dropping some. Among some 130,000 clones listed, approximately 73% were seen once. Sequences were obtained from PBMCs. The receptors were sampled from a woman in her 40s in good health and CMV-seronegative.

V usage is TRBV10-3 and J usage is TRBJ2-1; 7 bases agree with TRBD2. Germline trimming cut 6 bases from V and 9 bases from J; bases unmatched to any gene: 5. CDR1 is ENHRY and CDR2 is SYGVKD in the germline V gene. This CDR3 is built from 12 residues. Here the CDR3 reads CAIRTTGGEQFF. CDR3 nucleotides: TGTGCCATCAGGACCACGGGGGGTGAGCAGTTCTTC.

The chain joins TRBV18 to TRBJ1-4; 7 positions agree with TRBD1. Looked up from germline, CDR1 is KGHSH and CDR2 is LQKENI. Trimming cost V 1 base and J 8 bases; bases outside gene matches: 7. The CDR3 is 15 residues long. This CDR3 is CASSPRSGTEEKLFF. In nucleotides, the CDR3 is TGTGCCAGCTCACCACGGTCAGGGACAGAAGAAAAACTGTTTTTT.

The J gene is TRBJ1-4, the V gene TRBV5-4; the match to TRBD1 covers 7 bases. Looked up from germline, CDR1 is SGHNT and CDR2 is YYREEE (reference sequence). This CDR3 is 18 amino acids long. The junction had 12 bases not matched to a gene; V was cut back by 4 bases and J by 0 bases. This chain's CDR3 is CASSGNRGPRPTNEKLFF. DNA of the CDR3: TGTGCCAGCAGCGGCAACAGGGGCCCCAGACCAACTAATGAAAAACTGTTTTTT.

The chain has TRBV13 and TRBJ2-4; D may be TRBD1 (6 bases). Between the trimmed V and J ends, which lost 2 bases and 8 bases, there was a span of 13 bases. CDR1 PRHDT and CDR2 FYEKMQ come from the germline V gene (reference sequence). CDR3 size: 14 residues. For the CDR3, the DNA is TGTGCCAGCAGCTTACAGGGGAGAAGGGACATTCAGTACTTC. As protein: CASSLQGRRDIQYF.

This chain joins TRBV7-6 and TRBJ2-2, with TRBD2 matching over 8 bases. This CDR3 has 17 residues. CDR1 is SGHVS, CDR2 FNYEAQ, per germline. The V segment lost 1 base and the J segment 5 bases; nucleotides outside the gene matches: 9. The CDR3 coding sequence is TGTGCCAGCAGCTTAGAGTTCCTAGCGGGCTCGACCGGGGAGCTGTTTTTT. Translation gives CASSLEFLAGSTGELFF.

The chain combines TRBV6-1 with TRBJ2-7, with 9 nucleotides matching TRBD2. This CDR3 region has 17 residues. V trimming: 2 bases; J trimming: 1 base; junction bases outside the gene matches: 9. The germline V gene has CDR1 MNHNS and CDR2 SASEGT. CDR3 nucleotides: TGTGCCAGCAGTGAATTGGGATTTGGACTAGCGTCCTACGAGCAGTACTTC. Residues: CASSELGFGLASYEQYF.

The gene calls are TRBV6-1 and TRBJ1-4, with D possibly being TRBD1 (6 bases). V was shortened by 4 bases and J by 7 bases, with 19 bases between the two germline ends. Germline-derived CDR1 and CDR2 are MNHNS and SASEGT. The CDR3 loop spans 16 amino acids. CDR3 sequence: CASSGTIQGFTEKLFF. The CDR3 nucleotides are TGTGCCAGCAGTGGTACGATACAGGGCTTCACTGAAAAACTGTTTTTT.

The CDR3 bases are TGTGCCAGTAGTATTGGGAGCTCCTATAATTCACCCCTCCACTTT. Translation: CASSIGSSYNSPLHF. This chain connects TRBV19 to TRBJ1-6; D is ambiguous. The V and J ends lost 3 bases and 0 bases respectively, with 6 bases between them. The V gene's germline CDR1 is LNHDA and CDR2 SQIVND (reference sequence). The CDR3 length is 15 residues.

This clone showed up just a few times. V gene TRBV2 combines with J gene TRBJ1-2; 7 bases map to TRBD1. Germline CDR1 and CDR2: SNHLY and FYNNEI. CDR3 size: 12 residues. After removal of 8 bases from V and 7 bases from J, the junction contained 7 bases not matched to a gene. CDR3 loop: CASSGDRGGYTF. Here the CDR3 DNA reads TGTGCCAGCTCGGGGGACAGAGGTGGCTACACCTTC.

The chain links TRBV5-1 to TRBJ1-2; weak D call: TRBD1 (6 bases). V was shortened by 4 bases and J by 7 bases, with 14 bases between the two germline ends. This CDR3 comprises 13 residues. Germline CDR1 reads SGHRS; CDR2 reads YFSETQ. Written as DNA, the CDR3 is TGCGCCAGCAGCGAACAGGGAGATGGTGGCTACACCTTC. Translation gives CASSEQGDGGYTF. The full variable domain, rest sourced from reference TRBV5-1 and TRBJ1-2, is KAGVTQTPRYLIKTRGQQVTLSCSPISGHRSVSWYQQTPGQGLQFLFEYFSETQRNKGNFPGRFSGRQFSNSRSEMNVSTLELGDSALYLCASSEQGDGGYTFGSGTRLTVV.

This sequence joins TRBV19 and TRBJ1-1, with D tentatively TRBD1 (6 bases). V was cut by 3 bases and J by 7 bases, with 12 bases left in between. CDR1 and CDR2 from the germline V gene are LNHDA and SQIVND (reference sequence). The CDR3 covers 13 residues. As DNA, the CDR3 is TGTGCCAGTAGTATGGGAAACAGGGTTGAAGCTTTCTTT. This codes for CASSMGNRVEAFF.

In its sample, this clone was seen once. The V and J genes are TRBV27 and TRBJ1-6, with D hard to call. V lost 1 base and J lost 8, with 9 bases in between. CDR3 length: 14 residues. In germline, CDR1 is MNHEY, CDR2 SMNVEV (reference sequence). The CDR3 loop reads CASSLYGADSPLHF. Written as DNA, the CDR3 is TGTGCCAGCAGTTTATATGGCGCGGATTCACCCCTCCACTTT.

The J gene is TRBJ1-6, the V gene TRBV7-2, with 10 bases fitting TRBD1. Germline V gives CDR1 SGHTA, CDR2 FQGNSA. This CDR3 comprises 15 residues. V shed 5 bases and J 9 bases; nucleotides not matched to a gene: 7. CDR3 sequence (DNA): TGTGCCAGCAGCCTCTGGACAGGGGGGAGTTCACCCCTCCACTTT. Its translation: CASSLWTGGSSPLHF.

The chain recombines TRBV5-1 with TRBJ2-3, with D perhaps TRBD1 (6 bases). V was trimmed by 5 bases and J by 1 base, leaving 14 bases between them. CDR1 SGHRS and CDR2 YFSETQ come from the germline V gene. This CDR3 region has 15 residues. In nucleotides, the CDR3 is TGCGCCAGCAGTAGCCGCCCAGGGGGCACAGATACGCAGTATTTT. Encoded protein: CASSSRPGGTDTQYF.

The gene calls are TRBV7-3 and TRBJ2-1; D is uncertain. Trimming took 1 base from V and 10 from J, leaving 20 bases between them. CDR1 is SGHTA and CDR2 is FQGTGA in the germline V gene. The CDR3 is 16 residues long. The CDR3 is CASSLSHSIGYGEQFF. CDR3 DNA: TGTGCCAGCAGCTTAAGTCACAGTATAGGATATGGGGAGCAGTTCTTC. Filled out from reference TRBV7-3 and TRBJ2-1, the complete variable domain reads GAGVSQTPSNKVTEKGKYVELRCDPISGHTALYWYRQSLGQGPEFLIYFQGTGAADDSGLPNDRFFAVRPEGSVSTLKIQRTERGDSAVYLCASSLSHSIGYGEQFFGPGTRLTVL.

The rearrangement uses TRBV11-2 and TRBJ2-1; D perhaps matches TRBD1 (6 bases). V was pared by 2 bases and J by 14 bases, with 13 bases between. The CDR3 consists of 12 residues. Germline V gene data show CDR1 as SGHAT and CDR2 as FQNNGV. The CDR3 DNA reads TGTGCCAGCAGCTTAAGTGGGACAACGGAGTTCTTC. Its translation is CASSLSGTTEFF.

CDR3 loop: CASRERDISNQPQHF. CDR3 DNA: TGTGCCAGCCGGGAAAGGGACATTAGCAATCAGCCCCAGCATTTT. V usage is TRBV6-5 and J usage is TRBJ1-5; possible D gene TRBD1, 6 bases. The CDR3 spans 15 residues. Germline loops: CDR1 MNHEY, CDR2 SVGAGI. Trimming took off 8 bases at V and 0 bases at J, with 14 bases between the two ends.

The rearrangement uses TRBV2 and TRBJ1-2; D unclear. Trimming left V 0 bases short and J 7 bases short, with 12 bases between. Looked up from germline, CDR1 is SNHLY and CDR2 is FYNNEI. The CDR3 is 14 residues long. The CDR3 DNA sequence: TGTGCCAGCAGTGAAGCGCGGAGCCTCGGTGGCTACACCTTC. Protein: CASSEARSLGGYTF.